The 12 T cell receptor beta chains below all came from one sample that was sequenced in a study of blood T cell repertoires in COVID-19. Profiled with immunoSEQ multiplex PCR; TCRdb holds only in-frame clones, not every one. The sample includes some 360,000 clones, more than 70% of them seen just once. The sequencing sample was made of peripheral blood. The receptors were sampled from a woman in her sixties with COVID-19, enrolled during active disease.

Note on this clone: Other DNA sequences in the same sample also yield this CDR3. The rearrangement uses TRBV6-5 and TRBJ1-1, with TRBD1 matching over 8 bases. Per the germline V gene, CDR1 is MNHEY and CDR2 is SVGAGI. V trimming: 4 bases; J trimming: 5 bases; junction bases outside the gene matches: 6. CDR3 length equals 14 residues. The CDR3 region is CASSWRQGRTEAFF. The CDR3 DNA reads TGTGCCAGCAGTTGGCGACAGGGGAGGACTGAAGCTTTCTTT.

The chain recombines TRBV9 with TRBJ1-3; TRBD1 matches at 8 bases. Germline assignment: CDR1 SGDLS and CDR2 YYNGEE. The V segment lost 4 bases and the J segment 3 bases; nucleotides outside the gene matches: 6. CDR3 length equals 15 residues. The CDR3 region has the DNA TGTGCCAGCAGCCGACAGGGGAACAATGGAAACACCATATATTTT. Translating it yields CASSRQGNNGNTIYF.

The V and J genes are TRBV5-6 and TRBJ1-1, with 10 bases lining up with TRBD1. Germline values: CDR1 SGHDT, CDR2 YYEEEE. This CDR3 is built from 15 residues. Trimming at V came to 2 bases and at J to 1 base, leaving 2 bases not matched to a gene. CDR3 region: CASSFGTGENTEAFF. CDR3 in DNA: TGTGCCAGCAGCTTTGGGACAGGGGAGAACACTGAAGCTTTCTTT. The full variable domain, its missing parts supplied by reference TRBV5-6 and TRBJ1-1, is DAGVTQSPTHLIKTRGQQVTLRCSPKSGHDTVSWYQQALGQGPQFIFQYYEEEERQRGNFPDRFSGHQFPNYSSELNVNALLLGDSALYLCASSFGTGENTEAFFGQGTRLTVV.

The chain carries TRBV18 and TRBJ2-1; 14 bases align to TRBD2. Germline V CDR1 and CDR2: KGHSH, LQKENI. The CDR3 contains 16 residues. The V and J ends lost 3 bases and 8 bases, in that order; junction bases with no gene match: 6. The CDR3: CASSPRTSGGLYEQFF. The CDR3 coding sequence is TGTGCCAGCTCACCCCGGACTAGCGGGGGGCTATATGAGCAGTTCTTC.

The chain recombines TRBV19 with TRBJ2-7; 11 positions agree with TRBD2. The CDR3 loop spans 19 amino acids. The V segment lost 6 bases and the J segment 3 bases; nucleotides outside the gene matches: 19. Germline V gene sequence: CDR1 LNHDA, CDR2 SQIVND (reference sequence). The CDR3 DNA reads TGTGCCAGTAGCCCGTATTTGACAGATACTAGCGGGGGCCTCTACGAGCAGTACTTC. This codes for CASSPYLTDTSGGLYEQYF.

As to this clone: This specimen includes other DNA sequences encoding the same CDR3. The CDR3, as DNA: TGTGCCAGCAGCTCAGGGGGTGGCTACACCTTC. This gives the protein CASSSGGGYTF. The chain uses TRBV28 and TRBJ1-2, with TRBD1 matching over 7 bases. The CDR3 is made up of 11 amino acids. The germline CDR1 and CDR2 sequences are MDHEN and SYDVKM. J gave up 7 bases and V 6 bases, and 2 bases lay outside the gene matches.

This chain uses TRBV6-5 with TRBJ1-5, with 7 bases identical to TRBD1. The CDR3 totals 14 residues. The junction had 4 bases not matched to a gene; V was cut back by 6 bases and J by 2 bases. CDR1 and CDR2 (germline): MNHEY, SVGAGI. The CDR3 region has the DNA TGTGCCAGCAGGTCCGGGACAGGCAATCAGCCCCAGCATTTT. Translation: CASRSGTGNQPQHF.

Judged by abundance, this clone is medium-sized. This chain joins TRBV7-2 and TRBJ1-3; maybe TRBD1 (5 bases). Trimming left V 4 bases short and J 0 bases short, with 7 bases between. Germline V gene sequence: CDR1 SGHTA, CDR2 FQGNSA. There are 14 residues in the CDR3. The CDR3 here is CASSWGDSGNTIYF. The CDR3, as DNA: TGTGCCAGCAGCTGGGGGGACTCTGGAAACACCATATATTTT. Full variable domain (remainder filled in from reference TRBV7-2 and TRBJ1-3): GAGVSQSPSNKVTEKGKDVELRCDPISGHTALYWYRQSLGQGLEFLIYFQGNSAPDKSGLPSDRFSAERTGGSVSTLTIQRTQQEDSAVYLCASSWGDSGNTIYFGEGSWLTVV.

This clone was seen a few times. The rearrangement uses TRBV15 and TRBJ2-2, with D possibly matching TRBD2 (6 bases). Germline assignment: CDR1 LNHNV and CDR2 YYDKDF (reference sequence). Trimming stripped 0 bases from V and 0 bases from J, with 14 bases between. The length of the CDR3 is 18 residues. The CDR3 DNA reads as TGTGCCACCAGCAGAGAGGGGGGAGGAGGGGCGAACACCGGGGAGCTGTTTTTT. Residues: CATSREGGGGANTGELFF.

The chain recombines TRBV2 with TRBJ2-2, with 10 bases lining up with TRBD2. There are 16 residues in the CDR3. The V and J ends lost 3 bases and 0 bases, in that order; junction bases with no gene match: 1. Germline V gives CDR1 SNHLY, CDR2 FYNNEI. The CDR3 is CASSELAGANTGELFF. DNA of the CDR3: TGTGCCAGCAGTGAGCTAGCGGGGGCGAACACCGGGGAGCTGTTTTTT.

The chain combines TRBV7-2 with TRBJ1-3, with a tentative D call TRBD1 (5 bases). V was trimmed by 5 bases and J by 4 bases, leaving 12 bases between them. Germline CDR1 is SGHTA and CDR2 is FQGNSA. The CDR3 totals 14 residues. The CDR3 nucleotides are TGTGCCAGCAGCCTCGGGCAGGGAGGAAACACCATATATTTT. Protein product: CASSLGQGGNTIYF.

This rearrangement joins TRBV5-1 to TRBJ2-2, with TRBD1 matching over 10 bases. J lost 12 bases, V lost 4 bases, and 3 bases had no gene match. The CDR3 runs to 12 residues. Germline V lookup: CDR1 SGHRS, CDR2 YFSETQ. The CDR3 spells CASSQDRGQLFF. The CDR3 DNA follows: TGCGCCAGCAGCCAAGACAGGGGGCAGCTGTTTTTT.